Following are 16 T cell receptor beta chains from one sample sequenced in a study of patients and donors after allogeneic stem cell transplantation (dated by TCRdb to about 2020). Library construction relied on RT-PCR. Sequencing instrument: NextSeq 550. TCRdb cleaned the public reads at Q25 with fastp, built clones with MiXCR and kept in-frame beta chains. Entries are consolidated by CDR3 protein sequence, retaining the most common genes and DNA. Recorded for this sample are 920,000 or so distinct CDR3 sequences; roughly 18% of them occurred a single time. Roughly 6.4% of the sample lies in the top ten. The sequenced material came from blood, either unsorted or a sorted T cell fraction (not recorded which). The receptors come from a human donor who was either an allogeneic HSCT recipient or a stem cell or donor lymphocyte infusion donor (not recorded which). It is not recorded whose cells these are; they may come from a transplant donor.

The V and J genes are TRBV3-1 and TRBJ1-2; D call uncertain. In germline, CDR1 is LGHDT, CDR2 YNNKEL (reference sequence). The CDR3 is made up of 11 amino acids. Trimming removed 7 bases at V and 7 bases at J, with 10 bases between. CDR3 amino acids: CASKGIGGYTF. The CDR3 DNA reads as TGTGCCAGCAAAGGGATCGGTGGCTACACCTTC.

The DNA for the CDR3 is TGCAGCGTTGGCTCAGCCTACGAGCAGTACTTC. This gives the protein CSVGSAYEQYF. The chain has TRBV29-1 and TRBJ2-7; D remains unclear. This CDR3 region has 11 residues. Germline lookup yields CDR1 SQVTM and CDR2 ANQGSEA. V was shortened by 4 bases and J by 2 bases, with 6 bases between the two germline ends.

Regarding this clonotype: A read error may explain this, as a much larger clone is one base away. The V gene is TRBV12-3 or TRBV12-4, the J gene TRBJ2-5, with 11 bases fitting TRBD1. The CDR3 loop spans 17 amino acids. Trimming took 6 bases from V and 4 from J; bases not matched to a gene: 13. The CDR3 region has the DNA TGTGCCAGCAGCAGGACAGGGGGCGTATACCTCCTAGAGACCCAGTACTTC. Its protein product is CASSRTGGVYLLETQYF.

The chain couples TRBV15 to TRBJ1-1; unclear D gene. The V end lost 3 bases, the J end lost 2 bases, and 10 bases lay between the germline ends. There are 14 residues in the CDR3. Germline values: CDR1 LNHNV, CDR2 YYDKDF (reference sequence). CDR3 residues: CATSSVARNTEAFF. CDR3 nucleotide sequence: TGTGCCACCAGCAGCGTCGCCAGAAACACTGAAGCTTTCTTT.

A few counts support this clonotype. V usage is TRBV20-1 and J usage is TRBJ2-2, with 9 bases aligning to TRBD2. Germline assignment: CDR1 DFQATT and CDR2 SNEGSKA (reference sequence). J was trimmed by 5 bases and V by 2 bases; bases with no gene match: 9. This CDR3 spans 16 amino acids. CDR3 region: CSARPNSGSRTGELFF. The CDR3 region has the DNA TGCAGTGCTAGACCTAATAGCGGGAGCCGGACCGGGGAGCTGTTTTTT.

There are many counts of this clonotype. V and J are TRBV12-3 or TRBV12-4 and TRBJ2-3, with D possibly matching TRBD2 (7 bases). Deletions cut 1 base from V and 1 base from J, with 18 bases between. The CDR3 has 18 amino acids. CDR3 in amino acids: CASSLGNRESGGTDTQYF. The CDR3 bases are TGTGCCAGCAGTTTAGGCAACAGGGAGAGCGGGGGCACAGATACGCAGTATTTT.

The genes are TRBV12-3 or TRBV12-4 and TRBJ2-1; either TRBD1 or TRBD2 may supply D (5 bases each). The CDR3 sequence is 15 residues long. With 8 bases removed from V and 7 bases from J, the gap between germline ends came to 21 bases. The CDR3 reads CASCPLGGTGNEQFF. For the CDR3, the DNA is TGTGCCAGCTGCCCTCTCGGTGGGACGGGAAATGAGCAGTTCTTC.

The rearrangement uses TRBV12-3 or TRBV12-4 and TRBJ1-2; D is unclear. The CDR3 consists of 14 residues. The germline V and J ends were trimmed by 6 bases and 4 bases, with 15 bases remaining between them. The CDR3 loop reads CASSPLAGSYGYTF. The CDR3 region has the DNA TGTGCCAGCAGCCCCCTGGCCGGGTCCTATGGCTACACCTTC.

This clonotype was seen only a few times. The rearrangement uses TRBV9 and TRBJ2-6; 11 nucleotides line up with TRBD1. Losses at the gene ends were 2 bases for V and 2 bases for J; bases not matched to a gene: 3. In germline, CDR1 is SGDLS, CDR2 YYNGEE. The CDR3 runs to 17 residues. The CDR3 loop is CASSVWTGGAGANVLTF. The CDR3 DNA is TGTGCCAGCAGCGTGTGGACAGGGGGCGCTGGGGCCAACGTCCTGACTTTC.

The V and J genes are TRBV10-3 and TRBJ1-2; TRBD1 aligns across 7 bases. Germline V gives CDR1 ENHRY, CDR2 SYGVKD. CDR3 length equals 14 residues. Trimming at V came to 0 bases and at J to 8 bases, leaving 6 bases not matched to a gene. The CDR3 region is CAISESTGLDGYTF. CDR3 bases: TGTGCCATCAGTGAGTCGACAGGGTTAGACGGCTACACCTTC.

CDR3 DNA sequence: TGCAGTGCTAGACGCTCTAGCGGGAGAGCTGATACGCAGTATTTT. Amino acid sequence: CSARRSSGRADTQYF. The chain combines TRBV20-1 with TRBJ2-3; 10 bases match TRBD2. There are 15 residues in the CDR3. Germline trimming cut 2 bases from V and 6 bases from J; bases unmatched to any gene: 8. The germline gives CDR1 DFQATT, CDR2 SNEGSKA (reference sequence).

CDR3 DNA sequence: TGTGCCAGCAGCTTGGGTCTGCTTAATGAAAAACTGTTTTTT. Translating gives CASSLGLLNEKLFF. The chain combines TRBV7-6 with TRBJ1-4; no clear D gene. Trimming cost V 3 bases and J 4 bases, with 9 bases left between them. Per germline, CDR1 SGHVS and CDR2 FNYEAQ. The CDR3 length is 14 residues.

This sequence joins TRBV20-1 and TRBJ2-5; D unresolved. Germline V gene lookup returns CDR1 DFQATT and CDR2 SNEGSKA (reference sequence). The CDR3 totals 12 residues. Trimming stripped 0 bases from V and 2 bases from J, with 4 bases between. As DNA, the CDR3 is TGCAGTGCTAGAGAAAATCAAGAGACCCAGTACTTC. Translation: CSARENQETQYF.

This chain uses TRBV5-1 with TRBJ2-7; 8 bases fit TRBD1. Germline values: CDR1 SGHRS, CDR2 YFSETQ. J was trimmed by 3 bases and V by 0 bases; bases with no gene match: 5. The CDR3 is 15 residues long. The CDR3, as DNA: TGCGCCAGCAGCTTGGTGTCAGGGGGCCGCTACGAGCAGTACTTC. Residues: CASSLVSGGRYEQYF.

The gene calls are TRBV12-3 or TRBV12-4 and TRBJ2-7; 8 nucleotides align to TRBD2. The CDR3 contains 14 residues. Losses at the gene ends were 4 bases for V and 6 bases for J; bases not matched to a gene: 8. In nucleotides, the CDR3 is TGTGCCAGCAGTTCGGGACTAGGGATCCGCGAGCAGTACTTC. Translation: CASSSGLGIREQYF.

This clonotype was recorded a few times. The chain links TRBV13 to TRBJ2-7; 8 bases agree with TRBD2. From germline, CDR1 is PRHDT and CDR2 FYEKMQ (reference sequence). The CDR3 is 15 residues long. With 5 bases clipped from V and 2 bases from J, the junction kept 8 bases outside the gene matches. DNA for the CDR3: TGTGCCAGCAGCGCCTTAGCGGGGAAAACCTACGAGCAGTACTTC. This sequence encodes CASSALAGKTYEQYF.